The present T cell receptor (beta chain) was sequenced within a study of cytomegalovirus exposure and HLA in healthy donors. The CDR3 covers 14 residues. Germline assignment: CDR1 SNHLY and CDR2 FYNNEI. Unmatched junction bases numbered 11, after V lost 7 bases and J lost 9 bases. This clone was counted a few times. Additional DNA sequences in this sample encode the identical CDR3. PCR employed 60 Vbeta and 13 Jbeta primers. Method: immunoSEQ multiplex PCR; TCRdb's copy keeps in-frame clones and lacks some. Found here are approximately 110,000 clones, less than 80% of them singletons; the top ten hold 1.5% to 2.5%.

J is TRBJ2-1 and V is TRBV2; 8 nucleotides match TRBD2. Sequencing used PBMCs. The source of this sequence is a man between 50 and 59 years old in good health and CMV-seronegative. The CDR3 DNA reads as TGTGCCAGCAACCCCACGGGGGGGCAAGGTGAGCAGTTCTTC. Translated, it gives CASNPTGGQGEQFF.